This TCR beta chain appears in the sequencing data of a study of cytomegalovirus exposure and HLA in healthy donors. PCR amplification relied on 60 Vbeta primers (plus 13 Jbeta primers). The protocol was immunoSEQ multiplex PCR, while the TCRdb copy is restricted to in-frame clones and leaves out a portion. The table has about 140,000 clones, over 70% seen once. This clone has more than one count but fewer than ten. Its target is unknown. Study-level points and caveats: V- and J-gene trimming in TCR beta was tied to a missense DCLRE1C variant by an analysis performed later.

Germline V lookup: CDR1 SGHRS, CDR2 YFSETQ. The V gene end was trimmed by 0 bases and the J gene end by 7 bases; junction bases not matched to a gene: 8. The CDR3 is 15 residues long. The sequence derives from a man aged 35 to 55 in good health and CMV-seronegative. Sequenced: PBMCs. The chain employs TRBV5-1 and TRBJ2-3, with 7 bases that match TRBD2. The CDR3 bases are TGCGCCAGCAGCTTGGACGTGGGGGGGTCGCATACGCAGTATTTT. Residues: CASSLDVGGSHTQYF.